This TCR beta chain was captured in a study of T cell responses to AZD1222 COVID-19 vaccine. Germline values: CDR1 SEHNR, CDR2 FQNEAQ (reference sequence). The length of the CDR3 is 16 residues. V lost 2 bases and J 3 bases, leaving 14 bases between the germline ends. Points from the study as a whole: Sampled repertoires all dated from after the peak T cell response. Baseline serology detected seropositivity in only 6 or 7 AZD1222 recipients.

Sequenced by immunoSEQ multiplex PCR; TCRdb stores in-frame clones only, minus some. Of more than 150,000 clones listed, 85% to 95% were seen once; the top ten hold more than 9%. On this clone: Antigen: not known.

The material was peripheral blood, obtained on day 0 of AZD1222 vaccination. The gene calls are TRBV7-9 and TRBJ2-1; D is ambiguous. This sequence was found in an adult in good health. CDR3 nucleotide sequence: TGTGCCAGCAGCTTATTAAGAAGGGCTGACTACAATGAGCAGTTCTTC. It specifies CASSLLRRADYNEQFF.